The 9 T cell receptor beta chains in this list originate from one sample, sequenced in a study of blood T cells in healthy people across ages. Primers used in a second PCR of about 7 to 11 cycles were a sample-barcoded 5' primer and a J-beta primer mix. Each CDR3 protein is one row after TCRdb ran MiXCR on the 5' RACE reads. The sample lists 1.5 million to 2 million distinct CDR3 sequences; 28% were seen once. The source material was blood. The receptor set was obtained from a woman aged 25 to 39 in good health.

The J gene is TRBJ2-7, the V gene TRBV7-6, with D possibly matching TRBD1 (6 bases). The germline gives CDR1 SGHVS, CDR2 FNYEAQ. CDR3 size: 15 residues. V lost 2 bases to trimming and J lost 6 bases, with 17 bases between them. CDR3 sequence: CASSLYSAGAGEQYF. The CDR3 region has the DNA TGTGCCAGCAGCTTATATTCGGCAGGGGCGGGCGAGCAGTACTTC.

The CDR3 region is CASKIAGGNEQYF. The DNA for the CDR3 is TGTGCCAGCAAGATAGCGGGAGGGAATGAGCAGTACTTC. The rearrangement uses TRBV11-2 and TRBJ2-7; 11 bases map to TRBD2. CDR3 length equals 13 residues. V trimming: 7 bases; J trimming: 7 bases; junction bases outside the gene matches: 6. Germline V gene sequence: CDR1 SGHAT, CDR2 FQNNGV.

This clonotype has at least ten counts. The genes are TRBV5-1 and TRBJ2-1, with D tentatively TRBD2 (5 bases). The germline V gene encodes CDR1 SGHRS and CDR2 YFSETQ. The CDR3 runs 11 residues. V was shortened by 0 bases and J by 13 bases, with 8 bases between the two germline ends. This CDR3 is CASSLASSQFF. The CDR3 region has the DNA TGCGCCAGCAGCTTGGCGTCTAGCCAGTTCTTC.

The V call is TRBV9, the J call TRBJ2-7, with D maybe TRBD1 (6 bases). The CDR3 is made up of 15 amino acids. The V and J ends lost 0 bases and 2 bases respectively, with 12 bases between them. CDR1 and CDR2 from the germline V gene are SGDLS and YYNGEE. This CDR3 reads CASSVEAGVTYEQYF. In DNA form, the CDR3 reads TGTGCCAGCAGCGTAGAGGCAGGGGTGACCTACGAGCAGTACTTC.

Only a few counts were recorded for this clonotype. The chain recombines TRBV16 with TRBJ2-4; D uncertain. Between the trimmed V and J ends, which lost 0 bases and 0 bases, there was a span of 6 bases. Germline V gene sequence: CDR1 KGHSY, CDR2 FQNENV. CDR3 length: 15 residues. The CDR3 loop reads CASSQSASAKNIQYF. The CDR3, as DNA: TGTGCCAGCAGCCAATCGGCCTCAGCCAAAAACATTCAGTACTTC. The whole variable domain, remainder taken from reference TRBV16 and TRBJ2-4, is GEEVAQTPKHLVRGEGQKAKLYCAPIKGHSYVFWYQQVLKNEFKFLISFQNENVFDETGMPKERFSAKCLPNSPCSLEIQATKLEDSAVYFCASSQSASAKNIQYFGAGTRLSVL.

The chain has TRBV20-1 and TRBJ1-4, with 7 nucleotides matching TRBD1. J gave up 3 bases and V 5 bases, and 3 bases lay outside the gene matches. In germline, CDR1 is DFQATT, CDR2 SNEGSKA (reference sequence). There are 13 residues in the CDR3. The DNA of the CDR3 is TGCAGTGCTTACAGGGGACCTAATGAAAAACTGTTTTTT. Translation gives CSAYRGPNEKLFF.

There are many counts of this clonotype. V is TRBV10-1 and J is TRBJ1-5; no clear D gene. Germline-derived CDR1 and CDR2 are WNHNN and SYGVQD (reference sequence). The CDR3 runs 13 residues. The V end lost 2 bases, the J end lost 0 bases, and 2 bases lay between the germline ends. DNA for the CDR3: TGCGCCAGCAGTGAGCATAGCAATCAGCCCCAGCATTTT. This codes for CASSEHSNQPQHF.

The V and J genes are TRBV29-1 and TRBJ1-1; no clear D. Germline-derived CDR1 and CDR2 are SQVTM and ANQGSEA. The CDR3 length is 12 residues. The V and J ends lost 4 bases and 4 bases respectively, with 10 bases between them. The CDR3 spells CSVGARVTEAFF. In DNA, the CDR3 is TGCAGCGTTGGGGCACGAGTCACTGAAGCTTTCTTT.

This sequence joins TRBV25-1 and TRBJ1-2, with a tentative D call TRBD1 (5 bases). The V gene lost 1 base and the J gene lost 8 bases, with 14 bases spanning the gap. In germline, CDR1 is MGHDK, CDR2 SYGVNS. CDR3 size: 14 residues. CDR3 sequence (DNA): TGTGCCAGCAGTGAATCTGAGGGGCGGCAGGGCTACACCTTC. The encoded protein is CASSESEGRQGYTF.